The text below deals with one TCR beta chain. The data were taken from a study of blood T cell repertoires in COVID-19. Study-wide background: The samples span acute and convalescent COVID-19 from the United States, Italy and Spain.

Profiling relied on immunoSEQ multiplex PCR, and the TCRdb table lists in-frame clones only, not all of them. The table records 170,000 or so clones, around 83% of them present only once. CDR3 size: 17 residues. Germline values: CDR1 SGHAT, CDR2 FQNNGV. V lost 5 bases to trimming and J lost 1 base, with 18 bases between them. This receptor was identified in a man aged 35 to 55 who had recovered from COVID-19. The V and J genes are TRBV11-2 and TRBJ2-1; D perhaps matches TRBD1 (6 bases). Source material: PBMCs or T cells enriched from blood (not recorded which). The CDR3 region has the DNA TGTGCCAGCAGCATGCAGGGGATTGGAAGATCCTACAATGAGCAGTTCTTC. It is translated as CASSMQGIGRSYNEQFF.